These 4 T cell receptor beta chains share one sample of origin, sequenced in a study of cytomegalovirus exposure and HLA in healthy donors. Use of 60 Vbeta and 13 Jbeta primers characterized the PCR. The table came from immunoSEQ multiplex PCR; TCRdb's copy has only in-frame clones and leaves some out. The sample holds approximately 140,000 clones, roughly 63% seen once. Source material: PBMCs. The source is a woman aged 55 to 70 in good health and CMV-seropositive.

The chain carries TRBV28 and TRBJ2-6; 8 positions match TRBD2. The CDR3 loop spans 16 amino acids. CDR1 and CDR2 from the germline V gene are MDHEN and SYDVKM. Trimming cost V 5 bases and J 0 bases; bases outside gene matches: 3. As DNA, the CDR3 is TGTGCCAGCAGTGAGGGACTAGTCTCTGGGGCCAACGTCCTGACTTTC. Encoded protein: CASSEGLVSGANVLTF. The entire variable domain, with the rest obtained from reference TRBV28 and TRBJ2-6, is as follows: DVKVTQSSRYLVKRTGEKVFLECVQDMDHENMFWYRQDPGLGLRLIYFSYDVKMKEKGDIPEGYSVSREKKERFSLILESASTNQTSMYLCASSEGLVSGANVLTFGAGSRLTVL.

With regard to this clone: Relative to the germline gene, one junction end is altered; a read error may explain this. The same CDR3 also results from other DNA sequences found in this sample. The CDR3 sequence: CASSVGTGNQPQHF. CDR3 bases: TGTGCTAGCAGCGTAGGGACAGGGAATCAGCCCCAGCATTTT. The chain employs TRBV9 and TRBJ1-5; 9 nucleotides match TRBD1. This CDR3 is 14 amino acids long. Germline values: CDR1 SGDLS, CDR2 YYNGEE. Filled out from reference TRBV9 and TRBJ1-5, the complete variable domain reads DSGVTQTPKHLITATGQRVTLRCSPRSGDLSVYWYQQSLDQGLQFLIQYYNGEERAKGNILERFSAQQFPDLHSELNLSSLELGDSALYFCASSVGTGNQPQHFGDGTRLSIL.

The chain employs TRBV6-1 and TRBJ1-1; D remains ambiguous. V was shortened by 3 bases and J by 8 bases, with 7 bases between the two germline ends. Germline V CDR1 and CDR2: MNHNS, SASEGT. This CDR3 is 11 amino acids long. This CDR3 reads CASSDIGEAFF. DNA for the CDR3: TGTGCCAGCAGTGATATCGGGGAAGCTTTCTTT.

The chain links TRBV27 to TRBJ2-7; 10 positions match TRBD2. This CDR3 contains 13 residues. J gave up 6 bases and V 2 bases, and 1 base lay outside the gene matches. CDR1 MNHEY and CDR2 SMNVEV come from the germline V gene (reference sequence). This chain's CDR3 is CASSLLAGVEQYF. Here the CDR3 DNA reads TGTGCCAGCAGTTTACTAGCGGGAGTCGAGCAGTACTTC.